This T cell receptor beta chain was recovered during a study of CD8 T cells in cerebrospinal fluid in Alzheimer's disease. Study-wide results and caveats: Healthy subjects less often had a clone of at least 3% than Alzheimer's patients.

TCRdb reprocessed the 10x single-cell sequencing reads and stores each CDR3 protein as one record, lacking DNA. The sample holds 1,200 to 1,500 distinct CDR3 sequences. Germline V gives CDR1 SNHLY, CDR2 FYNNEI. This CDR3 spans 15 amino acids. Neurodegeneration in patients was confirmed with biomarkers including neurofilament, amyloid-beta and tau. This clonotype registers medium-sized by frequency. Its antigen is currently unknown. The sample consisted of cerebrospinal fluid. The V and J genes are TRBV2 and TRBJ1-4; with no DNA, the TCRdb D assignment of TRBD1 cannot be verified. The sequence came from a human donor with Alzheimer's disease. The chain's CDR3 is CASSLDRGTNEKLFF.